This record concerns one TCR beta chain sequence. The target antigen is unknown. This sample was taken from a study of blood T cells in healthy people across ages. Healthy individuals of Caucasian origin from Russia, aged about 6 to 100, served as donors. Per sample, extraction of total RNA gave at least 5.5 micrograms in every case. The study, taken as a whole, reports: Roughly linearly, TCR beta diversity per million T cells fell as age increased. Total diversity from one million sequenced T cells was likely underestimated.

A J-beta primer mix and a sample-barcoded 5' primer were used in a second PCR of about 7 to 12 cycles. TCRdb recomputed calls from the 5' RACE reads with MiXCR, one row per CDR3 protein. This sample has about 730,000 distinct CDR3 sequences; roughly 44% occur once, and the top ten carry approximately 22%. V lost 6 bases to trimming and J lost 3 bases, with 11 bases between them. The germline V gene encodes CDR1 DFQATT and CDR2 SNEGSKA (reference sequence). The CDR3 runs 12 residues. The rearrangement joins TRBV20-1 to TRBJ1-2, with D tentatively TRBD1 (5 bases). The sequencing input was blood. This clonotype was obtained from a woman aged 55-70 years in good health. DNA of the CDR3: TGCAGTGCCCGGGGCAGTGACTATGGCTACACCTTC. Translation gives CSARGSDYGYTF.